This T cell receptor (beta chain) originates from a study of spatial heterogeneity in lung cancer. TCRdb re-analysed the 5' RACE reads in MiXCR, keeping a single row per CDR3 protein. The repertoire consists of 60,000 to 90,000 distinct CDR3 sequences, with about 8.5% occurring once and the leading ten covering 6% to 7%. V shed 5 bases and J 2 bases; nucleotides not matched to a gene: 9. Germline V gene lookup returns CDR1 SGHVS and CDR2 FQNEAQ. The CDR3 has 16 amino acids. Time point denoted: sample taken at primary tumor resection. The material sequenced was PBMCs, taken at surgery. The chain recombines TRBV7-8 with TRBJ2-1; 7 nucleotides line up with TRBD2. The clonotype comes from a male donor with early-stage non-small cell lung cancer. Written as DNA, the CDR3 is TGTGCCAGCAGCCCGCATCGGCTAGCGGCCTACAATGAGCAGTTCTTC. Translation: CASSPHRLAAYNEQFF. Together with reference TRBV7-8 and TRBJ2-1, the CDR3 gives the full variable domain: GAGVSQSPRYKVAKRGQDVALRCDPISGHVSLFWYQQALGQGPEFLTYFQNEAQLDKSGLPSDRFFAERPEGSVSTLKIQRTQQEDSAVYLCASSPHRLAAYNEQFFGPGTRLTVL.